The sequence of this T cell receptor beta chain was determined in a study of molecular identifiers for immune sequencing clone quantification. Preparation methods for the bulk TCR libraries were those previously described, with listed TCR primers. TCRdb used MiXCR to reprocess the PCR reads, holding one entry per CDR3 protein. The sample holds about 510,000 distinct CDR3 sequences, over 20% seen once. The CDR3 spans 15 residues. CDR1 and CDR2 from the germline V gene are MNHNY and SVGAGI (reference sequence). A note on this clonotype: A much larger clone differs from this one at a single base, so this may be a read error.

Naive CD8 T cell sorting was performed on the CD8+CD4-CCR7+CD45RA+ phenotype. The specimen was naive CD8+ T cells from blood, with Jurkat cell RNA spiked in. Subset described: FACS-sorted CD8+CD4-CCR7+CD45RA+ naive T cells. This TCR was recovered from a human donor in good health. Some libraries in this study had Jurkat cell RNA spiked in. J is TRBJ1-5 and V is TRBV6-6; perhaps TRBD1 as D (5 bases). The CDR3 is CASRVTAGGGQPRHF. CDR3 coding DNA: TGTGCCAGCAGAGTTACTGCTGGGGGAGGTCAGCCCCGGCATTTT.